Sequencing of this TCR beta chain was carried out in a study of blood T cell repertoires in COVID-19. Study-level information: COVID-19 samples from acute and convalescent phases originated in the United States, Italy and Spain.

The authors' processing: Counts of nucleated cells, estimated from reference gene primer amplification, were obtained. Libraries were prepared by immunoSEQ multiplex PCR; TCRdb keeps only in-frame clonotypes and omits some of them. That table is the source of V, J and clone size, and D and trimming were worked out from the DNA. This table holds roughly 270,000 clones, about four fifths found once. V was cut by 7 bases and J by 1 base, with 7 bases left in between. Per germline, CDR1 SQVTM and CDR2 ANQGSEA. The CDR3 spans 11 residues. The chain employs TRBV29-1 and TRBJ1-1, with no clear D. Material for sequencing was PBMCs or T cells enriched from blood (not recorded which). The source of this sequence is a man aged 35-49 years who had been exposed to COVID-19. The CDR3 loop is CSAQENTEAFF. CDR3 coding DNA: TGCAGCGCACAAGAGAACACTGAAGCTTTCTTT.